Shown below are 9 T cell receptor beta chains from a single sample sequenced in a study of T cell responses to AZD1222 COVID-19 vaccine. Sequenced by immunoSEQ multiplex PCR; TCRdb stores in-frame clones only, minus some. The sample records around 120,000 clones, nearly 90% being singletons. Source: peripheral blood, taken 28 days after the second AZD1222 dose. The receptors originated from an adult who received the AZD1222 COVID-19 vaccine.

The chain carries TRBV18 and TRBJ1-1, with 9 bases that match TRBD1. The V gene end was trimmed by 5 bases and the J gene end by 5 bases; junction bases not matched to a gene: 6. CDR3 length equals 14 residues. CDR1 KGHSH and CDR2 LQKENI come from the germline V gene. CDR3 region: CASSSDRGKTEAFF. CDR3 DNA: TGTGCCAGCTCATCGGACAGGGGTAAAACTGAAGCTTTCTTT.

A note on this clone: The missing conserved phenylalanine or tryptophan at the end of this CDR3 makes a read error likely. The limits of the CDR3 on the DNA are not certain, so only TCRdb's listed CDR3 is given. The J gene is TRBJ2-7, the V gene TRBV20-1; the table's TRBD1 call for D was not verified on the DNA. Both ends counted, the CDR3 spans 11 residues. Germline CDR1 DFQATT, CDR2 SNEGSKA (reference sequence). CDR3 sequence reads: CSARGQGPSSL.

The chain recombines TRBV9 with TRBJ2-3; D is unresolved. The V gene lost 0 bases and the J gene lost 3 bases, with 5 bases spanning the gap. The CDR3 is 13 amino acids. The germline V gene has CDR1 SGDLS and CDR2 YYNGEE. CDR3 in DNA: TGTGCCAGCAGCGTAGCTCTGACAGATACGCAGTATTTT. Its protein is CASSVALTDTQYF.

The table lists this clone with a count of one. This chain joins TRBV6-6 and TRBJ1-1, with D unclear. In germline, CDR1 is MNHNY, CDR2 SVGAGI (reference sequence). The CDR3 consists of 11 residues. Between the trimmed V and J ends, which lost 4 bases and 5 bases, there was a span of 5 bases. The chain's CDR3 is CASSSTTEAFF. DNA for the CDR3: TGTGCCAGCAGTTCTACTACTGAAGCTTTCTTT.

This rearrangement joins TRBV7-9 to TRBJ2-7; D might be TRBD2 (5 bases). The CDR3 covers 14 residues. V lost 5 bases, J lost 0 bases, and 11 bases lay in between. Germline lookup yields CDR1 SEHNR and CDR2 FQNEAQ (reference sequence). The CDR3 loop reads CASSVGGASYEQYF. The CDR3, as DNA: TGTGCCAGCAGCGTAGGAGGAGCCTCCTACGAGCAGTACTTC.

The chain recombines TRBV19 with TRBJ2-5, with 7 bases identical to TRBD1. CDR3 length: 14 amino acids. CDR1 is LNHDA, CDR2 SQIVND, per germline (reference sequence). V gave up 4 bases and J gave up 5 bases; unmatched junction bases: 7. Here the CDR3 reads CASSTRTGDETQYF. For the CDR3, the DNA is TGTGCCAGTAGTACGAGAACAGGGGATGAGACCCAGTACTTC. Using reference TRBV19 and TRBJ2-5 for the parts outside the CDR3, the full variable domain is DGGITQSPKYLFRKEGQNVTLSCEQNLNHDAMYWYRQDPGQGLRLIYYSQIVNDFQKGDIAEGYSVSREKKESFPLTVTSAQKNPTAFYLCASSTRTGDETQYFGPGTRLLVL.

This chain joins TRBV28 and TRBJ2-7; no clear D. The CDR3 totals 11 residues. In germline, CDR1 is MDHEN, CDR2 SYDVKM. V lost 5 bases and J lost 2, with 4 bases in between. This chain's CDR3 is CASSPTYEQYF. The CDR3 DNA follows: TGTGCCAGCAGTCCCACCTACGAGCAGTACTTC. Together with reference TRBV28 and TRBJ2-7, the CDR3 gives the full variable domain: DVKVTQSSRYLVKRTGEKVFLECVQDMDHENMFWYRQDPGLGLRLIYFSYDVKMKEKGDIPEGYSVSREKKERFSLILESASTNQTSMYLCASSPTYEQYFGPGTRLTVT.

The chain's CDR3 is CASKSGGNTGELFF. DNA for the CDR3: TGTGCCAGCAAGTCAGGGGGCAACACCGGGGAGCTGTTTTTT. V usage is TRBV28 and J usage is TRBJ2-2; 8 nucleotides agree with TRBD1. J gave up 2 bases and V 7 bases, and 3 bases lay outside the gene matches. The CDR3 has 14 residues. Per the germline V gene, CDR1 is MDHEN and CDR2 is SYDVKM.

This clone turned up a few times. The chain is built from TRBV30 and TRBJ1-3; TRBD1 agrees at 8 bases. The ends lost 3 bases at V and 3 bases at J; junction bases unmatched: 10. This CDR3 has 16 residues. Germline CDR1 is GTSNPN and CDR2 is SVGIG (reference sequence). For the CDR3, the DNA is TGTGCCTGGAGACCAAAGACAGGGGCTGTTGGAAACACCATATATTTT. Translating gives CAWRPKTGAVGNTIYF.